The rows below give T cell receptor beta chains drawn from one sample of a study of regulatory dendritic cells for organ transplantation. Repertoires were generated with immunoSEQ multiplex PCR, while TCRdb's copy carries only in-frame clones and drops some. The sample shows some 35,000 clones, about 88% of them seen only once. Sample: naive CD4+ T cells from blood. The origin of the receptors is a human donor in good health. CDR3s include the opening cysteine and the closing phenylalanine or tryptophan.

V,CDR3
TRBV18,CASSPPRQGGPNTEAFF
TRBV7-9,CASSLDGWDTGELFF
TRBV14,CASSPTGGFRTDTQYF
TRBV7-3,CASSANPRNSPLHF
TRBV29-1,CSAVQGAIAFF
TRBV4-1,CASSQDYRNRPPNYGYTF
TRBV29-1,CSVARAGVYNEQFF
TRBV7-3,CASSLTGGEQFF
TRBV2,CASRGGGEDTQYF
TRBV9,CASSVAPATNEKLFF
TRBV30,CAWAEIYEQYF
TRBV28,CASSSPSTGWLNQPQHF
TRBV6-5,CASSRLGVTGELFF
TRBV18,CASSPEWIGTGANVLTF
TRBV28,CASRSGQETQYF
TRBV4-2,CASSLRDRPNTGELFF
TRBV5-8,CASSLAIVRGSYEQYF
TRBV28,CASNTGVGTQYF
TRBV5-8,CASAPNEGLVKKDEQFF
TRBV19,CASSYLGQVYEQYF